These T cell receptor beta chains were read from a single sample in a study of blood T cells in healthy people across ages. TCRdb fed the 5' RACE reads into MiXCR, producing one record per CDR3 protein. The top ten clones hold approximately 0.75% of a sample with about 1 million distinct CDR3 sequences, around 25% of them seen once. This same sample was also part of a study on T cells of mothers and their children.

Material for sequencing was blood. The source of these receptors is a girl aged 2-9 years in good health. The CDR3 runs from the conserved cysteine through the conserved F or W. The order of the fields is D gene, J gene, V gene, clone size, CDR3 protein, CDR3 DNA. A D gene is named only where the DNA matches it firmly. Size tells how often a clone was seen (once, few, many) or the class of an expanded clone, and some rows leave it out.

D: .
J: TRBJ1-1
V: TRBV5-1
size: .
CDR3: CASSLMGGGYNTEAFF
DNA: TGCGCCAGCAGCTTGATGGGCGGGGGGTACAACACTGAAGCTTTCTTT

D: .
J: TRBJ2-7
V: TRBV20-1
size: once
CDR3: CSARDPLTGGDYPQYF
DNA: TGCAGTGCTAGAGATCCTCTAACAGGGGGGGATTATCCGCAGTACTTC

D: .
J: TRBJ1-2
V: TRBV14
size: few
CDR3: CASSQESVGGLGYTF
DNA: TGTGCCAGCAGCCAAGAGTCCGTGGGGGGCCTCGGCTACACCTTC

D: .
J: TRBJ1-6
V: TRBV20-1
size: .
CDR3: CSATEGGSPLHF
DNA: TGCAGTGCTACCGAAGGAGGGTCACCCCTCCACTTT

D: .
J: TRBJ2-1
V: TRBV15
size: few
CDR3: CATSREEGVNEQFF
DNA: TGTGCCACCAGCAGAGAGGAGGGTGTAAATGAGCAGTTCTTC

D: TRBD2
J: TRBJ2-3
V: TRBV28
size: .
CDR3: CASSPKLAGVTTDTQYF
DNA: TGTGCCAGCAGTCCGAAACTAGCGGGAGTCACCACAGATACGCAGTATTTT

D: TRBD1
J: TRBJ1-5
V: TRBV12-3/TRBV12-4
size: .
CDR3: CASSLTGAGQPQHF
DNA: TGTGCCAGCAGCTTAACAGGGGCGGGGCAGCCCCAGCATTTT

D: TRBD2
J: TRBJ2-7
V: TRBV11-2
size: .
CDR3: CASSLDPGLDPYEQYF
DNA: TGTGCCAGCAGCTTAGACCCGGGACTAGACCCCTACGAGCAGTACTTC

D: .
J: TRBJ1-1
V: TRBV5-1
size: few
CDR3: CASSLDPQGFAEAFF
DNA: TGCGCCAGCAGCTTGGACCCTCAGGGGTTCGCTGAAGCTTTCTTT

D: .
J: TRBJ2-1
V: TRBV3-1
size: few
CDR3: CASSPSKSPGEQFF
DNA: TGTGCCAGCAGCCCGAGTAAGTCCCCCGGTGAGCAGTTCTTC